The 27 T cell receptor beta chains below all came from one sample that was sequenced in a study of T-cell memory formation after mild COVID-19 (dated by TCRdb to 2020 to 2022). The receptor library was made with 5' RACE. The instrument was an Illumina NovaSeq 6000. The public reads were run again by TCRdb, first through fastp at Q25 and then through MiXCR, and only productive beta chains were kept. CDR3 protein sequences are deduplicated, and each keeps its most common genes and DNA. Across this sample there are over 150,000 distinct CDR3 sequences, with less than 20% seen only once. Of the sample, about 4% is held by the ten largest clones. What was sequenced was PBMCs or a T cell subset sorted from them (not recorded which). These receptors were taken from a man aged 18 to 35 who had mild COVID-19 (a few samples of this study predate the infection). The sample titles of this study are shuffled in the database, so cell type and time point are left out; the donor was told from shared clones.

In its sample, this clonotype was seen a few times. This chain's CDR3 is CASGTASGNTIYF. CDR3 in DNA: TGCGCCAGCGGCACAGCCTCTGGAAACACCATATATTTT. The rearrangement uses TRBV4-3 and TRBJ1-3; D unresolved. The ends were cut back, 8 bases at V and 0 bases at J, with 8 bases in the middle. Germline assignment: CDR1 LGHNA and CDR2 YSLEER. This CDR3 comprises 13 residues.

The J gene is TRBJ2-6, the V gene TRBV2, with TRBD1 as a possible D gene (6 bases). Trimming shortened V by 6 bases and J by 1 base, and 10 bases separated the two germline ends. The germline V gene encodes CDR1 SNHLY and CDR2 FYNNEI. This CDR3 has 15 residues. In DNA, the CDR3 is TGTGCCAGCAGGGGGGCTTGGTCTGGGGCCAACGTCCTGACTTTC. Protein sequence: CASRGAWSGANVLTF.

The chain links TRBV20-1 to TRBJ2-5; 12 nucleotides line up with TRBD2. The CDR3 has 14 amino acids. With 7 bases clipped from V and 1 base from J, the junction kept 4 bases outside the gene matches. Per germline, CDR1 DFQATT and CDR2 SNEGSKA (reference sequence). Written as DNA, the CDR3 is TGCAGTGAGACGACTAGCGGGGGCCAAGAGACCCAGTACTTC. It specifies CSETTSGGQETQYF.

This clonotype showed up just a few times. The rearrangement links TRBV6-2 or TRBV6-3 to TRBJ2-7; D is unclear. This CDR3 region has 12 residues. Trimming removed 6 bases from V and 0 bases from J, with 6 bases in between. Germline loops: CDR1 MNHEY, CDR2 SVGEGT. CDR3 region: CASSRFSYEQYF. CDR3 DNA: TGTGCCAGCAGCAGGTTCTCCTACGAGCAGTACTTC.

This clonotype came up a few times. DNA for the CDR3: TGTGCCACCAGTGGAACTCTTAGCAATCAGCCCCAGCATTTT. Translating it yields CATSGTLSNQPQHF. V gene TRBV24-1 combines with J gene TRBJ1-5; the D is unclear. The CDR3 consists of 14 residues. Germline-derived CDR1 and CDR2 are KGHDR and SFDVKD. V gave up 5 bases and J gave up 0 bases, with 7 bases separating them.

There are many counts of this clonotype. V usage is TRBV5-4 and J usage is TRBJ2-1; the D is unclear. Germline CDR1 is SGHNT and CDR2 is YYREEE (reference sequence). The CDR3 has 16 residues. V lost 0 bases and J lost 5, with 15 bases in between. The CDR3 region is CASSLGGFRGDNEQFF. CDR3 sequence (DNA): TGTGCCAGCAGCTTGGGGGGATTTCGCGGAGACAATGAGCAGTTCTTC.

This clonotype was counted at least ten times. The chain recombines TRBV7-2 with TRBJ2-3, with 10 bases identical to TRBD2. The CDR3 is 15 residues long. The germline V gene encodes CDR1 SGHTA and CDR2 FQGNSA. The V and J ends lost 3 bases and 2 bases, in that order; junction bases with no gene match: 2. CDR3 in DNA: TGTGCCAGCAGCTTTAGCGGGGGGTCCACAGATACGCAGTATTTT. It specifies CASSFSGGSTDTQYF.

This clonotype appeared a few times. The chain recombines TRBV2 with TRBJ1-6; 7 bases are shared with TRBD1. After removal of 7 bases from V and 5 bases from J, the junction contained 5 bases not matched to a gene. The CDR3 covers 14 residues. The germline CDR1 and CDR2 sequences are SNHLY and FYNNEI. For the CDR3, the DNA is TGTGCCAGCAAGGCAGGGGGGAATAATTCACCCCTCCACTTT. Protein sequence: CASKAGGNNSPLHF.

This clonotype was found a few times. The CDR3 nucleotides read TGTGCCAGCAGTTTGTTTCAGGGATGGACCGGGGAGCTGTTTTTT. Its translation: CASSLFQGWTGELFF. This chain connects TRBV12-3 or TRBV12-4 to TRBJ2-2, with D possibly TRBD1 on 5 matching bases. CDR3 length equals 15 residues. Trimming pared 3 bases from V and 5 bases from J, leaving 13 bases between.

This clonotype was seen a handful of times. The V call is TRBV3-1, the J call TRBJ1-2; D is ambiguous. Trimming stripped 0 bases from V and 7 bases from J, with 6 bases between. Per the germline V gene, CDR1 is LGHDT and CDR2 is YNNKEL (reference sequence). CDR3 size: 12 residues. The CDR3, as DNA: TGTGCCAGCAGCCAAGACAGGTCTGGCTACACCTTC. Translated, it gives CASSQDRSGYTF.

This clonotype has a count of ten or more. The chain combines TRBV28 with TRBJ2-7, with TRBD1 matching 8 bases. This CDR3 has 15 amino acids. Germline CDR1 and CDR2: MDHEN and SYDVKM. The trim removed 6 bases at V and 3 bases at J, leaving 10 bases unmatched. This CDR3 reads CASSPDRGSLYEQYV. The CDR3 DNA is TGTGCCAGCAGCCCAGACAGGGGTTCGCTCTACGAGCAGTACGTC.

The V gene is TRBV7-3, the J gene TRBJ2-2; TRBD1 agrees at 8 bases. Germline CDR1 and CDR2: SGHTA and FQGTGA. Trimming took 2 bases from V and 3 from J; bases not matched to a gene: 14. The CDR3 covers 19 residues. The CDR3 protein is CASSLFGQGNLGDTGELFF. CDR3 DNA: TGTGCCAGCAGCTTATTCGGACAGGGTAATTTGGGCGACACCGGGGAGCTGTTTTTT.

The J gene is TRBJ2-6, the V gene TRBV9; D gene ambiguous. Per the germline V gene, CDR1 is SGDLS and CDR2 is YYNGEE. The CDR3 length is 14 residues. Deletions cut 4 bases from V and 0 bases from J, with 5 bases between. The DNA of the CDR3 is TGTGCCAGCAGCTTGCGCTCTGGGGCCAACGTCCTGACTTTC. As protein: CASSLRSGANVLTF.

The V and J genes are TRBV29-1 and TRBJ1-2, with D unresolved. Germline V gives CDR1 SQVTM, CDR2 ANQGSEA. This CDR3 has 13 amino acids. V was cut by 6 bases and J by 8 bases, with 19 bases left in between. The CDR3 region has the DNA TGCAGCGTCGGCGGCGGGGAGGTGGTAGGCTACACCTTC. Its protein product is CSVGGGEVVGYTF.

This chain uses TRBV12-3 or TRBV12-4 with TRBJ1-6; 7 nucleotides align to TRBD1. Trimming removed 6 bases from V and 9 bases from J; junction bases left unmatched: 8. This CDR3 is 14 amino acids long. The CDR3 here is CASSRDSMSSPLHF. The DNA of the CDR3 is TGTGCCAGCAGCCGGGACAGCATGAGTTCACCCCTCCACTTT.

CDR3 nucleotide sequence: TGTGCCAGCAGCTTAGATGTAGGTTCGGCGCAGTTCTTC. The encoded protein is CASSLDVGSAQFF. This sequence joins TRBV11-3 and TRBJ2-1; D not resolved. The CDR3 is made up of 13 amino acids. The V gene lost 0 bases and the J gene lost 12 bases, with 12 bases spanning the gap. CDR1 and CDR2 from the germline V gene are SGHNT and YENEEA.

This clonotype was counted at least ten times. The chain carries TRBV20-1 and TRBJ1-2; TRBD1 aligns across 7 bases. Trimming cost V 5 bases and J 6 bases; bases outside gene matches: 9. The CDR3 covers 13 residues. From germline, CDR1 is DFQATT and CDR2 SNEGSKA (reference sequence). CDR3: CSASGQVSHGYTF. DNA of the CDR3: TGCAGTGCTTCAGGACAGGTTTCGCATGGCTACACCTTC.

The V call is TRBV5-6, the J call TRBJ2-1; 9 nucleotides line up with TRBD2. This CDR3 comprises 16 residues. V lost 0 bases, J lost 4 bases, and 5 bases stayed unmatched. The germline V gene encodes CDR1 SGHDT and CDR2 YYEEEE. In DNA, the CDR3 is TGTGCCAGCAGCTTGGCTGAGACTAGCGGTTACAATGAGCAGTTCTTC. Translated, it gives CASSLAETSGYNEQFF.

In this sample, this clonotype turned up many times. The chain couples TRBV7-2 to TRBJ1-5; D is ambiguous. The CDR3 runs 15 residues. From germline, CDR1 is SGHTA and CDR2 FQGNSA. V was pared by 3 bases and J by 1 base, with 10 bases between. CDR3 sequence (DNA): TGTGCCAGCAGCTTGGGCCCAGAGAGCAATCAGCCCCAGCATTTT. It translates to CASSLGPESNQPQHF.

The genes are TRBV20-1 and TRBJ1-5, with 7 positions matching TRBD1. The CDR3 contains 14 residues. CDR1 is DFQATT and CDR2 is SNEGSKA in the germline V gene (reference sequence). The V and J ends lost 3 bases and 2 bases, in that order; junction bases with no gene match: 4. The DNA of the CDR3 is TGCAGTGCTAGGGCAACAGGGGGCAATCAGCCCCAGCATTTT. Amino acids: CSARATGGNQPQHF.

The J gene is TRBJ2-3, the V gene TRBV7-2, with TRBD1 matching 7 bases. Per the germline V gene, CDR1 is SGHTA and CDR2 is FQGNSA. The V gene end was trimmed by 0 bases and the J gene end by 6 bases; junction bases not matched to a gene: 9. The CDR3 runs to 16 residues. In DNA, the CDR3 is TGTGCCAGCAGCTTAGCGCCAGGGGTAGGGGGCGATACGCAGTATTTT. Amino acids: CASSLAPGVGGDTQYF.

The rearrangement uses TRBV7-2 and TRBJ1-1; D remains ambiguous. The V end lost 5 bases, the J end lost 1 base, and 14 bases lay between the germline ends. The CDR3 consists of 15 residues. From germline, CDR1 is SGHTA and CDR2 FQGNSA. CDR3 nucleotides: TGTGCCAGCAGCCCCCAAGGAGGCAGGAACACTGAAGCTTTCTTT. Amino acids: CASSPQGGRNTEAFF.

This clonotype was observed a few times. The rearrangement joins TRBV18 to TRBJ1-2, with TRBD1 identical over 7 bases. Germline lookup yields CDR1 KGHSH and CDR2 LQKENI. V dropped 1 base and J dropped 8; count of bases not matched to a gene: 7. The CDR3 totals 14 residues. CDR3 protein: CASSPQTGFLGYTF. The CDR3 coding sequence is TGTGCCAGCTCACCACAGACAGGGTTTCTGGGCTACACCTTC.

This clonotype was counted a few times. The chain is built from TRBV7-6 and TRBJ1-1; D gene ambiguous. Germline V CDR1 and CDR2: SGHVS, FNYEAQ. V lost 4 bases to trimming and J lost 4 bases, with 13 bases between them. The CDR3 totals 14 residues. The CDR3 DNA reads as TGTGCCAGCAGCTCGGCGGAAATAGTCACTGAAGCTTTCTTT. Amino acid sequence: CASSSAEIVTEAFF.

Here the CDR3 reads CASSDPSTNEKLFF. CDR3 sequence (DNA): TGTGCCAGCAGCGACCCATCAACTAATGAAAAACTGTTTTTT. The chain combines TRBV6-5 with TRBJ1-4, with D uncertain. This CDR3 has 14 amino acids. Germline CDR1 MNHEY, CDR2 SVGAGI. Trimming stripped 6 bases from V and 0 bases from J, with 8 bases between.

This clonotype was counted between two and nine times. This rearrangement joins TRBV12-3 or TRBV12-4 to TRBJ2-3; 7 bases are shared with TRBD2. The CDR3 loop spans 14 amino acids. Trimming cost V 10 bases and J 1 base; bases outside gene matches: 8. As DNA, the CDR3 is TGTGCCACCATGGGAGGGACCCGCACAGATACGCAGTATTTT. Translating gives CATMGGTRTDTQYF.

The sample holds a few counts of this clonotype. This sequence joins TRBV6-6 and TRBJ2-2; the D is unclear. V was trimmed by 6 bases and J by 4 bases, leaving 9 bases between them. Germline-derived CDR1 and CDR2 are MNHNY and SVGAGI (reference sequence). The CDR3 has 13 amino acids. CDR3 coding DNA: TGTGCCAGCAGGCCCGCGATCACCGGGGAGCTGTTTTTT. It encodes CASRPAITGELFF.